Below are 28 T cell receptor beta chains sequenced from a single sample in a study of cytomegalovirus exposure and HLA in healthy donors. PCR was performed using 60 Vbeta and 13 Jbeta primers. TCRdb's table, derived via immunoSEQ multiplex PCR, lists solely in-frame clones and lacks some. The table shows under 200,000 clones, with around 75% occurring only once. The source material was PBMCs. The receptors were gathered from a human donor in good health.

This clone was counted once. This chain joins TRBV5-1 and TRBJ2-1, with TRBD2 as a possible D gene (7 bases). CDR1 is SGHRS, CDR2 YFSETQ, per germline. V was cut by 0 bases and J by 5 bases, with 24 bases left in between. This CDR3 contains 19 residues. DNA of the CDR3: TGCGCCAGCAGCTTGGACCGGGGAATGGGGGGGCGCATAAACAATGAGCAGTTCTTC. It yields the protein CASSLDRGMGGRINNEQFF.

The CDR3, as DNA: TGCGCCAGCAGTTCAGGGGAACGCGAGACCCAGTACTTC. Amino acids: CASSSGERETQYF. V is TRBV5-1 and J is TRBJ2-5; perhaps TRBD1 as D (6 bases). V was clipped by 5 bases and J by 5 bases, with 13 bases between them. This CDR3 is built from 13 residues. Germline assignment: CDR1 SGHRS and CDR2 YFSETQ.

A single count supports this clone. This rearrangement joins TRBV6-1 to TRBJ1-1; 7 bases are a match to TRBD1. The CDR3 is 15 residues long. The ends lost 5 bases at V and 0 bases at J; junction bases unmatched: 6. CDR1 and CDR2 (germline): MNHNS, SASEGT. As DNA, the CDR3 is TGTGCCAGCAGTCAACGGGACAGTTTGAACACTGAAGCTTTCTTT. Protein sequence: CASSQRDSLNTEAFF.

The chain joins TRBV13 to TRBJ1-4; no definite D call. V was pared by 4 bases and J by 0 bases, with 9 bases between. The CDR3 is 15 amino acids. Germline V gene sequence: CDR1 PRHDT, CDR2 FYEKMQ (reference sequence). The DNA of the CDR3 is TGTGCCAGCAGCTCCCGGGAGGCAACTAATGAAAAACTGTTTTTT. It yields the protein CASSSREATNEKLFF.

This chain uses TRBV4-2 with TRBJ2-7; D gene uncertain. Trimming removed 0 bases at V and 6 bases at J, with 9 bases between. Germline CDR1 is LGHNA and CDR2 is YNFKEQ. The CDR3 length is 13 residues. CDR3 in amino acids: CASSQEPRSEQYF. The CDR3 DNA reads TGTGCCAGCAGCCAAGAACCGCGGAGCGAGCAGTACTTC.

This clone was counted a single time. The J gene is TRBJ1-5, the V gene TRBV7-2; 10 bases are shared with TRBD1. With 4 bases clipped from V and 2 bases from J, the junction kept 2 bases outside the gene matches. The CDR3 consists of 15 residues. The V gene's germline CDR1 is SGHTA and CDR2 FQGNSA. The CDR3 reads CASSWGTGGNQPQHF. The CDR3 DNA sequence: TGTGCCAGCAGCTGGGGGACAGGGGGCAATCAGCCCCAGCATTTT.

V and J are TRBV7-9 and TRBJ1-6; D is perhaps TRBD1 (5 bases). Trimming stripped 5 bases from V and 7 bases from J, with 15 bases between. CDR3 size: 15 residues. Germline V gives CDR1 SEHNR, CDR2 FQNEAQ (reference sequence). The CDR3 here is CASSRQTETNSPLHF. CDR3 sequence (DNA): TGTGCCAGCAGCCGTCAGACAGAGACGAATTCACCCCTCCACTTT. Based on the CDR3 plus reference TRBV7-9 and TRBJ1-6, the full variable domain is DTGVSQNPRHKITKRGQNVTFRCDPISEHNRLYWYRQTLGQGPEFLTYFQNEAQLEKSRLLSDRFSAERPKGSFSTLEIQRTEQGDSAMYLCASSRQTETNSPLHFGNGTRLTVT.

The rearrangement uses TRBV15 and TRBJ2-7, with D possibly matching TRBD1 (5 bases). This CDR3 is 13 amino acids long. Germline CDR1 is LNHNV and CDR2 is YYDKDF (reference sequence). V dropped 3 bases and J dropped 2 bases, with 8 bases sitting between them. The CDR3: CATSRDIPYEQYF. The CDR3 bases are TGTGCCACCAGCAGGGACATTCCCTACGAGCAGTACTTC.

This chain uses TRBV7-8 with TRBJ1-6; tentatively, D is TRBD1 (6 bases). This CDR3 comprises 17 residues. CDR1 and CDR2 (germline): SGHVS, FQNEAQ. Trimming cost V 5 bases and J 1 base, with 15 bases left between them. CDR3 DNA sequence: TGTGCCAGCAGCCGATCCCCAGGGGTATCCTATAATTCACCCCTCCACTTT. This translates into CASSRSPGVSYNSPLHF.

The chain has TRBV7-9 and TRBJ2-7, with TRBD2 matching 7 bases. CDR3 length equals 15 residues. V was pared by 5 bases and J by 0 bases, with 7 bases of the junction left unmatched. Germline lookup yields CDR1 SEHNR and CDR2 FQNEAQ (reference sequence). The CDR3 loop reads CASSSGTTSSYEQYF. CDR3 DNA: TGTGCCAGCAGCAGCGGGACGACGAGCTCCTACGAGCAGTACTTC.

V is TRBV27 and J is TRBJ1-1; D is uncertain. Between the trimmed V and J ends, which lost 3 bases and 0 bases, there was a span of 14 bases. The germline gives CDR1 MNHEY, CDR2 SMNVEV (reference sequence). The CDR3 extends over 16 amino acids. The CDR3 DNA follows: TGTGCCAGCAGTTTGGAGGGAGCTTCTATGAACACTGAAGCTTTCTTT. It yields the protein CASSLEGASMNTEAFF.

V gene TRBV2 combines with J gene TRBJ1-4; D is perhaps TRBD1 (6 bases). The CDR3 covers 15 residues. The V gene lost 8 bases and the J gene lost 0 bases, with 13 bases spanning the gap. CDR1 SNHLY and CDR2 FYNNEI come from the germline V gene. The DNA of the CDR3 is TGTGCCAGCGGGGGGGACACTACAACTAATGAAAAACTGTTTTTT. This sequence encodes CASGGDTTTNEKLFF. Complete variable domain (other parts from reference TRBV2 and TRBJ1-4): EPEVTQTPSHQVTQMGQEVILRCVPISNHLYFYWYRQILGQKVEFLVSFYNNEISEKSEIFDDQFSVERPDGSNFTLKIRSTKLEDSAMYFCASGGDTTTNEKLFFGSGTQLSVL.

This chain connects TRBV14 to TRBJ2-3, with 12 bases that match TRBD2. Losses at the gene ends were 3 bases for V and 2 bases for J; bases not matched to a gene: 6. The CDR3 spans 17 residues. Germline CDR1 reads SGHDN; CDR2 reads FVKESK. Here the CDR3 DNA reads TGTGCCAGCAGCCAGAGGAGGACTAGCGGGGTCACAGATACGCAGTATTTT. Translating gives CASSQRRTSGVTDTQYF. Using reference TRBV14 and TRBJ2-3 for the parts outside the CDR3, the full variable domain is EAGVTQFPSHSVIEKGQTVTLRCDPISGHDNLYWYRRVMGKEIKFLLHFVKESKQDESGMPNNRFLAERTGGTYSTLKVQPAELEDSGVYFCASSQRRTSGVTDTQYFGPGTRLTVL.

This rearrangement joins TRBV7-8 to TRBJ2-7, with 9 bases matching TRBD2. Germline-derived CDR1 and CDR2 are SGHVS and FQNEAQ. This CDR3 comprises 16 residues. V shed 1 base, J shed 4 bases, and the junction held 8 bases outside the gene matches. CDR3 loop: CASSLEGRGGSYEQYF. The CDR3 DNA reads TGTGCCAGCAGCTTAGAGGGGCGGGGGGGCTCATACGAGCAGTACTTC.

The genes are TRBV7-9 and TRBJ1-3; 10 positions match TRBD1. V trimming: 7 bases; J trimming: 2 bases; junction bases outside the gene matches: 5. The length of the CDR3 is 15 residues. Germline CDR1 is SEHNR and CDR2 is FQNEAQ (reference sequence). CDR3 amino acids: CASNIGQGAGNTIYF. The CDR3 region has the DNA TGTGCCAGCAACATAGGACAGGGGGCTGGAAACACCATATATTTT.

The count of this clone is one. This chain uses TRBV7-9 with TRBJ2-2; 14 bases map to TRBD2. Per germline, CDR1 SEHNR and CDR2 FQNEAQ (reference sequence). Losses at the gene ends were 6 bases for V and 6 bases for J; bases not matched to a gene: 3. CDR3 size: 15 residues. CDR3 nucleotides: TGTGCCAGCAGTCGACTAGCGGGGGGGCCCGGGGAGCTGTTTTTT. Encoded protein: CASSRLAGGPGELFF.

The V call is TRBV14, the J call TRBJ2-1; D ambiguous. Germline CDR1 is SGHDN and CDR2 is FVKESK. CDR3 length: 12 amino acids. The V and J ends lost 0 bases and 9 bases respectively, with 6 bases between them. The CDR3 nucleotides are TGTGCCAGCAGCCAAGATTCGGGTGAGCAGTTCTTC. Translating gives CASSQDSGEQFF.

This rearrangement joins TRBV19 to TRBJ2-7; no firm D call. V lost 3 bases to trimming and J lost 2 bases, with 8 bases between them. Germline V gene sequence: CDR1 LNHDA, CDR2 SQIVND (reference sequence). The CDR3 has 13 amino acids. In DNA, the CDR3 is TGTGCCAGTAGTATTCGAGAAACCTACGAGCAGTACTTC. Translated, it gives CASSIRETYEQYF.

This clone was detected only once. V usage is TRBV2 and J usage is TRBJ1-1, with 7 nucleotides matching TRBD1. The CDR3 has 14 amino acids. Germline values: CDR1 SNHLY, CDR2 FYNNEI. V lost 7 bases, J lost 2 bases, and 7 bases stayed unmatched. The chain's CDR3 is CASTPRQGNTEAFF. DNA for the CDR3: TGTGCCAGCACCCCACGACAGGGAAACACTGAAGCTTTCTTT.

The gene calls are TRBV6-6 and TRBJ2-5; tentatively, D is TRBD1 (6 bases). The last part of the DNA fits TRBJ2-7 better; the J call may be wrong. The CDR3 has 13 residues. Germline CDR1 MNHNY, CDR2 SVGAGI (reference sequence). CDR3 nucleotide sequence: TGTGCCAGCAGCCACAGGGAAAACTACGAGCAGTACTTC. Its translation: CASSHRENYEQYF.

The gene calls are TRBV5-6 and TRBJ1-5, with D possibly being TRBD1 (5 bases). Germline CDR1 is SGHDT and CDR2 is YYEEEE. The CDR3 runs 15 residues. V dropped 3 bases and J dropped 0 bases, with 10 bases sitting between them. The CDR3 DNA reads TGTGCCAGCAGCTGGATAGGGGATAGCAATCAGCCCCAGCATTTT. It codes for CASSWIGDSNQPQHF.

This clone has only one observation. The chain joins TRBV6-6 to TRBJ1-2; D is undetermined. From germline, CDR1 is MNHNY and CDR2 SVGAGI (reference sequence). V lost 8 bases and J lost 7, with 14 bases in between. The CDR3 is 12 residues long. CDR3 sequence (DNA): TGTGCCAGCCTCGCCTGGAGAGGTGGCTACACCTTC. Residues: CASLAWRGGYTF.

This clone was counted once. The chain couples TRBV5-4 to TRBJ1-2; D perhaps matches TRBD1 (5 bases). Trimming pared 5 bases from V and 3 bases from J, leaving 14 bases between. Germline V gives CDR1 SGHNT, CDR2 YYREEE (reference sequence). This CDR3 comprises 14 residues. The CDR3 DNA sequence: TGTGCCAGCAGTGATCAGGGAACTGACTATGGCTACACCTTC. Encoded protein: CASSDQGTDYGYTF.

The chain uses TRBV7-6 and TRBJ1-1; 10 bases are shared with TRBD1. The germline V gene has CDR1 SGHVS and CDR2 FNYEAQ. The CDR3 spans 15 residues. The ends lost 3 bases at V and 6 bases at J; junction bases unmatched: 7. The DNA of the CDR3 is TGTGCCAGCAGCTTTTGGACAGGGGGAACGTCTGAAGCTTTCTTT. This translates into CASSFWTGGTSEAFF. Looking up the rest from reference TRBV7-6 and TRBJ1-1 gives the full variable domain: GAGVSQSPRYKVTKRGQDVALRCDPISGHVSLYWYRQALGQGPEFLTYFNYEAQQDKSGLPNDRFSAERPEGSISTLTIQRTEQRDSAMYRCASSFWTGGTSEAFFGQGTRLTVV.

This chain connects TRBV2 to TRBJ2-7, with D perhaps TRBD1 (6 bases). Per the germline V gene, CDR1 is SNHLY and CDR2 is FYNNEI. CDR3 length: 14 amino acids. Trimming pared 0 bases from V and 4 bases from J, leaving 10 bases between. The CDR3 DNA follows: TGTGCCAGCAGTGAAGCTCCAGGGACATACGAGCAGTACTTC. Amino acid sequence: CASSEAPGTYEQYF. The full variable domain, rest sourced from reference TRBV2 and TRBJ2-7, is EPEVTQTPSHQVTQMGQEVILRCVPISNHLYFYWYRQILGQKVEFLVSFYNNEISEKSEIFDDQFSVERPDGSNFTLKIRSTKLEDSAMYFCASSEAPGTYEQYFGPGTRLTVT.

J is TRBJ1-4 and V is TRBV4-2, with 7 bases that match TRBD1. V lost 0 bases to trimming and J lost 8 bases; unmatched junction nucleotides: 6. Germline-derived CDR1 and CDR2 are LGHNA and YNFKEQ. CDR3 length: 15 residues. CDR3 nucleotide sequence: TGTGCCAGCAGCCAAGAGGTCCTCAGGGGGGAAAAACTGTTTTTT. As protein: CASSQEVLRGEKLFF.

The chain uses TRBV5-1 and TRBJ1-1; possibly TRBD1 for D (5 bases). CDR1 and CDR2 from the germline V gene are SGHRS and YFSETQ. Trimming pared 4 bases from V and 5 bases from J, leaving 24 bases between. The length of the CDR3 is 17 residues. The CDR3 coding sequence is TGCGCCAGCAGCCCGGAGGGACTTGATAGAGGAAGAACTGAAGCTTTCTTT. It is translated as CASSPEGLDRGRTEAFF.

This clone occurred once. The chain uses TRBV19 and TRBJ1-2; 10 bases are shared with TRBD1. The CDR3 length is 13 residues. CDR1 and CDR2 (germline): LNHDA, SQIVND (reference sequence). With V trimmed by 6 bases and J by 4 bases, 2 bases remained unmatched. The CDR3, as DNA: TGTGCCAGTAGGGACAGGGGGACCTATGGCTACACCTTC. It yields the protein CASRDRGTYGYTF.